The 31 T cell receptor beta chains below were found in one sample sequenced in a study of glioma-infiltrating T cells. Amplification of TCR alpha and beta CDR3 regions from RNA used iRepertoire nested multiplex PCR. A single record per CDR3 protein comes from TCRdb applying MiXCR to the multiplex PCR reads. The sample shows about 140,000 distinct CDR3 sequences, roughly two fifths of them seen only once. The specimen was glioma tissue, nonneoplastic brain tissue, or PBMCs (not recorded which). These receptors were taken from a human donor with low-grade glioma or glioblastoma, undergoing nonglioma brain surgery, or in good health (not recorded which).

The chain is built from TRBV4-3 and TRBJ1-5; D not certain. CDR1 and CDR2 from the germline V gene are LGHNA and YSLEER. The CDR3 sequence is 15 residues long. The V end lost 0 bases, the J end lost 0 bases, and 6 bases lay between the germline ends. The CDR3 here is CASSQDTVSNQPQHF. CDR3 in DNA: TGCGCCAGCAGCCAAGATACAGTTAGCAATCAGCCCCAGCATTTT.

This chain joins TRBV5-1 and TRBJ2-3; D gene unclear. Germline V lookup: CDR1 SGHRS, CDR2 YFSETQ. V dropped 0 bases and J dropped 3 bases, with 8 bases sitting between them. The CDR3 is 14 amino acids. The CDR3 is CASSLVGFTDTQYF. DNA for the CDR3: TGCGCCAGCAGCTTGGTTGGCTTTACAGATACGCAGTATTTT.

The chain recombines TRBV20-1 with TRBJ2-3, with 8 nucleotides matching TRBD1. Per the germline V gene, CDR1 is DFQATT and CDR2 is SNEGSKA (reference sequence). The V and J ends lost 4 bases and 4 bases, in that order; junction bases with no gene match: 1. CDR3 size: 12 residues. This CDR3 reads CSATGGADTQYF. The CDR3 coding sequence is TGCAGTGCTACAGGGGGCGCAGATACGCAGTATTTT.

The chain's CDR3 is CASSDRNEQYF. The CDR3 DNA sequence: TGTGCCAGCAGTGACAGGAACGAGCAGTACTTC. The V and J genes are TRBV27 and TRBJ2-7, with D perhaps matching TRBD1 (6 bases). V lost 5 bases to trimming and J lost 5 bases, with 7 bases between them. This CDR3 spans 11 amino acids. In germline, CDR1 is MNHEY, CDR2 SMNVEV (reference sequence).

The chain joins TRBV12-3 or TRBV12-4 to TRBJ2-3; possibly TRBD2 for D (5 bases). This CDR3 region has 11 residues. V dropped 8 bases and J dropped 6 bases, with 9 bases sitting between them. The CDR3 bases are TGTGCCAGCGACGGGGTGGATACGCAGTATTTT. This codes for CASDGVDTQYF.

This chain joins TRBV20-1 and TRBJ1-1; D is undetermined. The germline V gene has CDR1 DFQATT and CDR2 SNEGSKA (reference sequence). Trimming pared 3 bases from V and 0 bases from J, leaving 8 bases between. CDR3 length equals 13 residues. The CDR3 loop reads CSAREIMNTEAFF. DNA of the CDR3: TGCAGTGCTAGGGAGATCATGAACACTGAAGCTTTCTTT.

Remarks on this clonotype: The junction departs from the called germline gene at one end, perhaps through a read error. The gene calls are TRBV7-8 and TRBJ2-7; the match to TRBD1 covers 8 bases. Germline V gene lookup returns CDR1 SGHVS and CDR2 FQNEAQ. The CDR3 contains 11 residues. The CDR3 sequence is CASNEGTGFIF. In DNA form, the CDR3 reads TGTGCCAGCAACGAAGGGACAGGTTTTATTTTC. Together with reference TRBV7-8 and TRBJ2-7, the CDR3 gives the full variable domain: GAGVSQSPRYKVAKRGQDVALRCDPISGHVSLFWYQQALGQGPEFLTYFQNEAQLDKSGLPSDRFFAERPEGSVSTLKIQRTQQEDSAVYLCASNEGTGFIFGPGTRLTVT.

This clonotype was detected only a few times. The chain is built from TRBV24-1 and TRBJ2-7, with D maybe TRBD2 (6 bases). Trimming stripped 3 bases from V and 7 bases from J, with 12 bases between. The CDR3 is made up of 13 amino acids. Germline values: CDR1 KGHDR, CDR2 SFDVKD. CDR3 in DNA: TGTGCCACCAGTGATCCCGGGACTCCAGAGCAGTACTTC. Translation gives CATSDPGTPEQYF.

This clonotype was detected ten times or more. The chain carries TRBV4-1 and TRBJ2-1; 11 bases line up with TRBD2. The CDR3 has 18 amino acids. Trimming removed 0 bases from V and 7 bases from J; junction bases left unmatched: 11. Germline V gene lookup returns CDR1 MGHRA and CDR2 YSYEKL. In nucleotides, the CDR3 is TGCGCCAGCAGCCAAGATCTTTTGGCTAGCGGGAGGAAGAATGAGCAGTTCTTC. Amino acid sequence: CASSQDLLASGRKNEQFF.

Written as DNA, the CDR3 is TGTGCCAGCAGTTTACGGAGAGGCACTGAAGCTTTCTTT. It codes for CASSLRRGTEAFF. This chain joins TRBV27 and TRBJ1-1; D gene uncertain. V shed 2 bases and J shed 4 bases, with 8 bases lying between them. The CDR3 is 13 amino acids. Germline CDR1 reads MNHEY; CDR2 reads SMNVEV (reference sequence).

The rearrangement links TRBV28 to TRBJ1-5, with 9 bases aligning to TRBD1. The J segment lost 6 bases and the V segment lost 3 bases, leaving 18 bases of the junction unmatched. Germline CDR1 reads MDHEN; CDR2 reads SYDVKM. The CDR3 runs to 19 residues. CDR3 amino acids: CASSFSKYTGQGGFQPQHF. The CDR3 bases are TGTGCCAGCAGTTTTTCTAAGTATACGGGACAGGGCGGATTTCAGCCCCAGCATTTT.

Here the CDR3 reads CASKRQAVANTGELFF. The CDR3 coding sequence is TGTGCCAGCAAGAGACAGGCAGTTGCGAACACCGGGGAGCTGTTTTTT. V and J are TRBV6-1 and TRBJ2-2, with D possibly being TRBD1 (6 bases). In germline, CDR1 is MNHNS, CDR2 SASEGT. The CDR3 length is 16 residues. Trimming pared 7 bases from V and 0 bases from J, leaving 15 bases between.

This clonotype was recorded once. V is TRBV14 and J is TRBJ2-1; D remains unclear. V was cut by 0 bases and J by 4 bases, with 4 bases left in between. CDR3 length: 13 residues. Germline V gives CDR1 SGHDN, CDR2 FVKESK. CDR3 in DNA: TGTGCCAGCAGCCAAGAGATTTACAATGAGCAGTTCTTC. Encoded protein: CASSQEIYNEQFF.

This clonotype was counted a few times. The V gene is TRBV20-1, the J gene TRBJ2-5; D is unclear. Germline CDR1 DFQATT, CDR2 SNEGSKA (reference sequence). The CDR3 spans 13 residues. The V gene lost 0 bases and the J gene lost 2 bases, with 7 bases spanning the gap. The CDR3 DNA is TGCAGTGCTAGAGAAGGCGATCAAGAGACCCAGTACTTC. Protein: CSAREGDQETQYF.

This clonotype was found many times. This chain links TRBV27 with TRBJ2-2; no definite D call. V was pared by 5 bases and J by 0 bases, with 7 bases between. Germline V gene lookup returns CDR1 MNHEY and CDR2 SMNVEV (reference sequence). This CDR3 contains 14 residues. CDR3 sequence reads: CASSLRANTGELFF. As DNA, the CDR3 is TGTGCCAGCAGTCTCCGAGCGAACACCGGGGAGCTGTTTTTT.

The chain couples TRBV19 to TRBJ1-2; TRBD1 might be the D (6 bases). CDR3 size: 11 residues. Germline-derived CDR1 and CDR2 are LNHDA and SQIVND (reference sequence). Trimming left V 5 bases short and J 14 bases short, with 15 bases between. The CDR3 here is CASSAGTTETF. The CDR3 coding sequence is TGTGCCAGTAGTGCCGGGACAACTGAGACCTTC.

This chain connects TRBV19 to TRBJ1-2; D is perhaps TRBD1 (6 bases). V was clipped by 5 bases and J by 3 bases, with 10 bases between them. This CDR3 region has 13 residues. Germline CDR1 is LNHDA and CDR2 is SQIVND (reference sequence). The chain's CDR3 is CASSPDSHYGYTF. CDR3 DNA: TGTGCCAGTAGTCCGGACAGCCACTATGGCTACACCTTC.

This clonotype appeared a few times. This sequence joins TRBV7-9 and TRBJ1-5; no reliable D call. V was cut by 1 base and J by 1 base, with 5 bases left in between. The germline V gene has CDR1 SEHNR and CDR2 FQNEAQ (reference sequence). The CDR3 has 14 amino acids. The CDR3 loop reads CASSLDDSNQPQHF. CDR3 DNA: TGTGCCAGCAGCTTAGATGACAGCAATCAGCCCCAGCATTTT.

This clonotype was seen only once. The CDR3 nucleotides are TGCGCCAGCAGCCGGCAAGTACTAGCGGACACAGATACGCAGTATTTT. Its translation is CASSRQVLADTDTQYF. The genes are TRBV4-1 and TRBJ2-3, with TRBD2 matching 8 bases. The CDR3 has 16 amino acids. Germline V lookup: CDR1 MGHRA, CDR2 YSYEKL. The V gene end was trimmed by 4 bases and the J gene end by 2 bases; junction bases not matched to a gene: 8.

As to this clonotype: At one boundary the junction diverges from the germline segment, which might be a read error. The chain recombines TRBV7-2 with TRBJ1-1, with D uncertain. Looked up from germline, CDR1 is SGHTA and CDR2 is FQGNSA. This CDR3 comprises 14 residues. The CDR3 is CARSLSQTPQEAFF. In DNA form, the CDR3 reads TGTGCCCGCAGCTTATCCCAGACACCCCAGGAAGCTTTCTTT.

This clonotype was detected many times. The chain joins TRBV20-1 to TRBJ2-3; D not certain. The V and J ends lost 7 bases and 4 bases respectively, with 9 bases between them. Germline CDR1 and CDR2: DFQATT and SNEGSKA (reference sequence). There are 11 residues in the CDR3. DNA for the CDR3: TGCAGTGTCCCGTGGGCAGATACGCAGTATTTT. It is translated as CSVPWADTQYF.

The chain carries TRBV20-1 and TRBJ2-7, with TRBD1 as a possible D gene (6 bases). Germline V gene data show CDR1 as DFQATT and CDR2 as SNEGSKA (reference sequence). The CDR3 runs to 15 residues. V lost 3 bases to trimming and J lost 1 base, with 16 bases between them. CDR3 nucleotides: TGCAGTGCTAGGGGGGCGTTGCGGGCATCCTACGAGCAGTACTTC. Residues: CSARGALRASYEQYF.

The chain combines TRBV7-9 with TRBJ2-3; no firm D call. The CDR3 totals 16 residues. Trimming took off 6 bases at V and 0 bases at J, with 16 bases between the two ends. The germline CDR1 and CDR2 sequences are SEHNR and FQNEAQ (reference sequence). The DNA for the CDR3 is TGTGCCAGCAGTTACGTACTTGCCGTAAGCACAGATACGCAGTATTTT. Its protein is CASSYVLAVSTDTQYF.

The CDR3 DNA reads TGCAGCGTCTCCGGGTTCTTGCCGAACACTGAAGCTTTCTTT. This gives the protein CSVSGFLPNTEAFF. J is TRBJ1-1 and V is TRBV29-1; D is undetermined. Germline V CDR1 and CDR2: SQVTM, ANQGSEA. The CDR3 sequence is 14 residues long. With 6 bases removed from V and 1 base from J, the gap between germline ends came to 15 bases. Together with reference TRBV29-1 and TRBJ1-1, the CDR3 gives the full variable domain: SAVISQKPSRDICQRGTSLTIQCQVDSQVTMMFWYRQQPGQSLTLIATANQGSEATYESGFVIDKFPISRPNLTFSTLTVSNMSPEDSSIYLCSVSGFLPNTEAFFGQGTRLTVV.

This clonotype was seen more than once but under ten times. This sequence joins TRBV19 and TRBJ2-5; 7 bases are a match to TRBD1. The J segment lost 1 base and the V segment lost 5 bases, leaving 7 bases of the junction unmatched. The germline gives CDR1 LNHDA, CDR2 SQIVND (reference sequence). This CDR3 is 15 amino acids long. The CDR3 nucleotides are TGTGCCAGTAGTGTCCGGGACAGACCCCAAGAGACCCAGTACTTC. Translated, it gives CASSVRDRPQETQYF.

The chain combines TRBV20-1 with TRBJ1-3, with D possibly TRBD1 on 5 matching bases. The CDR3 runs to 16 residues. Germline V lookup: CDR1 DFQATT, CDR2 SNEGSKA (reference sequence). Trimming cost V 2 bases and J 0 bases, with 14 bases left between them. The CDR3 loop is CSARRGGIHSGNTIYF. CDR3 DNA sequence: TGCAGTGCTAGACGCGGGGGGATCCACTCTGGAAACACCATATATTTT.

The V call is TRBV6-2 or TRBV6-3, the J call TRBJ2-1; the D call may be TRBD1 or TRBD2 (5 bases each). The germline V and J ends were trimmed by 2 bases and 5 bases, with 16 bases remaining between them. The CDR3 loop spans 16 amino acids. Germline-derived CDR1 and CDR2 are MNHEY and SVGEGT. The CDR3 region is CASSYRVTGRHNEQFF. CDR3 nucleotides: TGTGCCAGCAGTTACCGGGTTACGGGACGACACAATGAGCAGTTCTTC.

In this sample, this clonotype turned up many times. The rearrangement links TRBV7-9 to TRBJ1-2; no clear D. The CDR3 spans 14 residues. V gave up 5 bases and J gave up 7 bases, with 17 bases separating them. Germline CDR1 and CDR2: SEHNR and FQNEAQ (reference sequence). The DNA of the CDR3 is TGTGCCAGCAGCCCTAGGGCGGAAGATCGTGGCTACACCTTC. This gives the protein CASSPRAEDRGYTF.

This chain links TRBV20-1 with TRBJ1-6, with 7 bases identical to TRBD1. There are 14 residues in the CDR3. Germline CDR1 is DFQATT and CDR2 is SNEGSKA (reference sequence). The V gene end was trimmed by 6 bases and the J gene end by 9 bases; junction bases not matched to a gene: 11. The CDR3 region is CSADSGTVGSPLHF. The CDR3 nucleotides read TGCAGTGCGGATTCCGGGACAGTGGGTTCACCCCTCCACTTT.

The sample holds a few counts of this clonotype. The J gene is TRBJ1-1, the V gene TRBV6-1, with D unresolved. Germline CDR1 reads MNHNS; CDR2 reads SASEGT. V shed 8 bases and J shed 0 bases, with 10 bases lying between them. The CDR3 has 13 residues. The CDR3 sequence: CASGDWLNTEAFF. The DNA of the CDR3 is TGTGCCAGCGGGGATTGGTTGAACACTGAAGCTTTCTTT.

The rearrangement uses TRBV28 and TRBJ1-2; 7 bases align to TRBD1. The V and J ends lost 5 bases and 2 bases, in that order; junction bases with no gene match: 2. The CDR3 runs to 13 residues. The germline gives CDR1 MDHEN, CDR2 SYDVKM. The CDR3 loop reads CASSPTGNYGYTF. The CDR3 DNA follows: TGTGCCAGCAGTCCGACAGGGAACTATGGCTACACCTTC.